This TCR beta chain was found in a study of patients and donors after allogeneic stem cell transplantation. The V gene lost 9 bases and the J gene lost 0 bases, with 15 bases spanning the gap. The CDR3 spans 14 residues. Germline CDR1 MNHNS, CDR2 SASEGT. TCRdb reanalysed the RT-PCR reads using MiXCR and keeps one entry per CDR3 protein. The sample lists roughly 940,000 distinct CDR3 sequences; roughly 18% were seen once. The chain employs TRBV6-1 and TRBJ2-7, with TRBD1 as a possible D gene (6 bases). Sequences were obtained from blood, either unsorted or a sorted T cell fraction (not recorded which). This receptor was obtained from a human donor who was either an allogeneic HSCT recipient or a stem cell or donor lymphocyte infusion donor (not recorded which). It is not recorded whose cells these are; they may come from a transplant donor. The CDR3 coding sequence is TGTGCCAGGCTCCCTGGGACACACTCCTACGAGCAGTACTTC. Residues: CARLPGTHSYEQYF.